This TCR beta chain came from a study of response to subunit inactivated influenza vaccine. Study-wide points: Few new T cells, the authors suggested, are recruited by each seasonal influenza vaccination.

The germline V gene encodes CDR1 LGHDT and CDR2 YNNKEL (reference sequence). The CDR3 spans 17 residues. V trimming: 4 bases; J trimming: 6 bases; junction bases outside the gene matches: 15. MiXCR, run by TCRdb on the RT-PCR reads, gives a single entry per CDR3 protein. This sample has hundreds of thousands of distinct CDR3 sequences, with roughly 12% found just once. Comments on this clonotype: Its cognate antigen is unknown.

These same records also appear under a second study, on T cells expressing NK-cell markers. In that study: UMIs were included in TCR beta cDNA generated by 5'RACE template switching. Seropositivity for HCMV was found in seven of the eight sequenced donors, with one seronegative. The sorts in several experiments were restricted to alpha-beta TCR T cells by an anti-gamma-delta TCR antibody.

The receptor comes from a man between 50 and 59 years old who received an inactivated influenza vaccine. The sample in question was PBMCs from blood, obtained on the day of vaccination. This chain connects TRBV3-1 to TRBJ2-7; 10 bases fit TRBD2. CDR3 bases: TGTGCCAGCAGCCCTCACGGGGGAGGAGCGGGAGGGCTCGAGCAGTACTTC. It codes for CASSPHGGGAGGLEQYF.